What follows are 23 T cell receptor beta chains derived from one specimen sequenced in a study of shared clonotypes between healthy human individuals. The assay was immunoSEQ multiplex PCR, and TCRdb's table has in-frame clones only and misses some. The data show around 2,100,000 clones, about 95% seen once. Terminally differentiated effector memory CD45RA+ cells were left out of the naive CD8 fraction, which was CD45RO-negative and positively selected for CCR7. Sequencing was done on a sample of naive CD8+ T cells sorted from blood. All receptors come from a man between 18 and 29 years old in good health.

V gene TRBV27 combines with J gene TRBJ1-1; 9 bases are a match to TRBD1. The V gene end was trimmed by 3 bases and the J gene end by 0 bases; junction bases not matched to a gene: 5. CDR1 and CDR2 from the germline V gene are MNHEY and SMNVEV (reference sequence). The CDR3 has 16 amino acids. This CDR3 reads CASSLTTGGMNTEAFF. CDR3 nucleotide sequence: TGTGCCAGCAGTTTGACCACAGGGGGCATGAACACTGAAGCTTTCTTT.

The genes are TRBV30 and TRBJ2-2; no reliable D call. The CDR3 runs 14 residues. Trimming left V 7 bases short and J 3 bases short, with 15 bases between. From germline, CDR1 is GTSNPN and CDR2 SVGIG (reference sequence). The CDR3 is CASSPRQHTGELFF. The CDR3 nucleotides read TGTGCCTCCAGCCCGAGACAACACACCGGGGAGCTGTTTTTT. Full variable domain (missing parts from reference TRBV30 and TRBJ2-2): SQTIHQWPATLVQPVGSPLSLECTVEGTSNPNLYWYRQAAGRGLQLLFYSVGIGQISSEVPQNLSASRPQDRQFILSSKKLLLSDSGFYLCASSPRQHTGELFFGEGSRLTVL.

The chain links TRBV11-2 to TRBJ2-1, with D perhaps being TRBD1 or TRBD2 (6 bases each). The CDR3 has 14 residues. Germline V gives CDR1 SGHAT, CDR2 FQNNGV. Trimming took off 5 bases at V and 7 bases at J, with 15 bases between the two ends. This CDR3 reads CASSVGAGWNEQFF. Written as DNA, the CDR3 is TGTGCCAGCAGCGTGGGGGCGGGGTGGAATGAGCAGTTCTTC.

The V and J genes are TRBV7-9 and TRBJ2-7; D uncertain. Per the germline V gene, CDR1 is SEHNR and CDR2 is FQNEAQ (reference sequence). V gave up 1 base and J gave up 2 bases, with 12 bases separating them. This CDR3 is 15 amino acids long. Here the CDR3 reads CASSLVSTLTYEQYF. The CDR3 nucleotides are TGTGCCAGCAGCTTAGTCTCGACACTGACCTACGAGCAGTACTTC.

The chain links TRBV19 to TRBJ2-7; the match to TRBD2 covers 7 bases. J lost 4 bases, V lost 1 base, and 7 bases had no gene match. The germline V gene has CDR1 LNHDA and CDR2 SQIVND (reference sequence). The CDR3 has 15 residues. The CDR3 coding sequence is TGTGCCAGTAGTATAGGGGCGGGAGACTGGTACGAGCAGTACTTC. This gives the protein CASSIGAGDWYEQYF.

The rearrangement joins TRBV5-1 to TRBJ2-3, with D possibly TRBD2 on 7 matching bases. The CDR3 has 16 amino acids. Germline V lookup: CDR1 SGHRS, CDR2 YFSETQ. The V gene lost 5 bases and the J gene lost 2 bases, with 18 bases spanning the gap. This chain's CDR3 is CASSSVGGPDTDTQYF. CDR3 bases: TGCGCCAGCAGTTCCGTGGGGGGGCCTGACACAGATACGCAGTATTTT.

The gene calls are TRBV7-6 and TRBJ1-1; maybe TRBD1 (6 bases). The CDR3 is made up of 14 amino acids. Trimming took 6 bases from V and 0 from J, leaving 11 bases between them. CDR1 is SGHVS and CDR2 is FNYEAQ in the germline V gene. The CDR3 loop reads CASSRGGMNTEAFF. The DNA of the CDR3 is TGTGCCAGCAGTCGAGGGGGAATGAACACTGAAGCTTTCTTT.

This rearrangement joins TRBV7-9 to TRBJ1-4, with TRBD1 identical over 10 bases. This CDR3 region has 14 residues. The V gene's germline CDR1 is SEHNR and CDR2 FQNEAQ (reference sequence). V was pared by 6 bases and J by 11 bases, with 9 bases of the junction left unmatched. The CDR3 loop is CASRGDRGADKLFF. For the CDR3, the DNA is TGTGCCAGCAGGGGGGACAGGGGTGCGGATAAACTGTTTTTT.

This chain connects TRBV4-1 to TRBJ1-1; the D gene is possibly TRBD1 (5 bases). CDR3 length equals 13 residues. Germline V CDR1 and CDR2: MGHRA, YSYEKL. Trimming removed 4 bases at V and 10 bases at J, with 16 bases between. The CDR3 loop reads CASSLSTGRRAFF. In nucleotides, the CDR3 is TGCGCCAGCAGCCTGAGCACGGGACGCCGAGCTTTCTTT.

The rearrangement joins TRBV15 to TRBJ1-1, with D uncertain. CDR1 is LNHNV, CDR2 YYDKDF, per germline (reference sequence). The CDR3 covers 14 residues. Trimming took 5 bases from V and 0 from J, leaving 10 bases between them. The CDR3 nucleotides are TGTGCCACCAGCGCCGCACCCATGAACACTGAAGCTTTCTTT. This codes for CATSAAPMNTEAFF.

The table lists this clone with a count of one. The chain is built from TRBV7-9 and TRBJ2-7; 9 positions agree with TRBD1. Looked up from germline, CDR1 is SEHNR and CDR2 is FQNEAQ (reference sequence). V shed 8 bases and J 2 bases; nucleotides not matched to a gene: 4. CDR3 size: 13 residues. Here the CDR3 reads CASFGTGTYEQYF. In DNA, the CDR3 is TGTGCCAGCTTCGGGACAGGGACCTACGAGCAGTACTTC.

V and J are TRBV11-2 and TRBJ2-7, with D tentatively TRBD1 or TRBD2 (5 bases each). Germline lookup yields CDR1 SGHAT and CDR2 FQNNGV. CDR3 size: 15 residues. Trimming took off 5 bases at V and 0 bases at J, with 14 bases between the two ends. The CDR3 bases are TGTGCCAGCAGCGTTGGGACGGTTCTCTCCTACGAGCAGTACTTC. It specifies CASSVGTVLSYEQYF.

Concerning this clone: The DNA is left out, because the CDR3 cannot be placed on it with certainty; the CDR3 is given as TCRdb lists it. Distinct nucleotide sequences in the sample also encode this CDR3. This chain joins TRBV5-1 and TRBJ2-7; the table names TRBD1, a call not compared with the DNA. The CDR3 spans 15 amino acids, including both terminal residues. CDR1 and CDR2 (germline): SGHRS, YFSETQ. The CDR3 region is CASSPVGQGSYEQYF.

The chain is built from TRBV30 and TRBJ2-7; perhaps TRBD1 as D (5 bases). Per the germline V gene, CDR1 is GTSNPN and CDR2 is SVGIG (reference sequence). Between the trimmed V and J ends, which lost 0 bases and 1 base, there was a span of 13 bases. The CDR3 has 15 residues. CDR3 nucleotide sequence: TGTGCCTGGAGTGTAGGGGAAACTTGGTCCTACGAGCAGTACTTC. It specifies CAWSVGETWSYEQYF.

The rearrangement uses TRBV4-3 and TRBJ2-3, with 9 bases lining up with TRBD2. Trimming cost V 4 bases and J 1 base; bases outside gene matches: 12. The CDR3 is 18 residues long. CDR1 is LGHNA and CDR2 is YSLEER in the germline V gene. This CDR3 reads CASSPLQIGGRGTDTQYF. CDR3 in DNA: TGCGCCAGCAGCCCGCTTCAGATAGGCGGGAGGGGCACAGATACGCAGTATTTT.

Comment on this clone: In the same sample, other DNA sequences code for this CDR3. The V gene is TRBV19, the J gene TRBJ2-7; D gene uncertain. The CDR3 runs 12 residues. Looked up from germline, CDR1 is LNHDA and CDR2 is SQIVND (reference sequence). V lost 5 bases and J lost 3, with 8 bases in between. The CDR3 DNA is TGTGCCAGTAGTTCCCCCAGCTACGAGCAGTACTTC. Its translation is CASSSPSYEQYF.

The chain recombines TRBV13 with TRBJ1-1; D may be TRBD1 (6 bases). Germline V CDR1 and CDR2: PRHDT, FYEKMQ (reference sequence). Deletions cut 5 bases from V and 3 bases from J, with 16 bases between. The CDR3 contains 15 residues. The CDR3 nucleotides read TGTGCCAGCAGCATCATGGCGGGGGGCCACACTGAAGCTTTCTTT. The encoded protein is CASSIMAGGHTEAFF.

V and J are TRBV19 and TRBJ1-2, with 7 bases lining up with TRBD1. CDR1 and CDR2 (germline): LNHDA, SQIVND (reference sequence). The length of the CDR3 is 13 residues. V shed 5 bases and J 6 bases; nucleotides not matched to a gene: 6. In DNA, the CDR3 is TGTGCCAGTAGTTTCACAGGGGTAGATGGCTACACCTTC. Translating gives CASSFTGVDGYTF.

In nucleotides, the CDR3 is TGTGCCAGCAGCCCATCTAGCGGGGAGGAGACCCAGTACTTC. It translates to CASSPSSGEETQYF. The chain has TRBV7-9 and TRBJ2-5; TRBD2 aligns across 9 bases. Trimming took 5 bases from V and 5 from J; bases not matched to a gene: 6. CDR1 SEHNR and CDR2 FQNEAQ come from the germline V gene (reference sequence). The CDR3 is 14 residues long.

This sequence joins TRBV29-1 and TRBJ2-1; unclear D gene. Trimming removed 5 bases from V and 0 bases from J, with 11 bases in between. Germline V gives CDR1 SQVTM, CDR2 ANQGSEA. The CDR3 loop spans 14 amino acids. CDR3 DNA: TGCAGCGTTTACGGGCGAAGCTCCTACAATGAGCAGTTCTTC. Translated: CSVYGRSSYNEQFF.

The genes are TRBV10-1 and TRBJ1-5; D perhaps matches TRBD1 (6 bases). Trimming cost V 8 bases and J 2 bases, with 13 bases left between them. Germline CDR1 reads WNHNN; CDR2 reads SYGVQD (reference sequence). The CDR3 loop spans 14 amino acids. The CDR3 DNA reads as TGCGCCAGCGAGGCGGCAGGGGGCAATCAGCCCCAGCATTTT. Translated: CASEAAGGNQPQHF.

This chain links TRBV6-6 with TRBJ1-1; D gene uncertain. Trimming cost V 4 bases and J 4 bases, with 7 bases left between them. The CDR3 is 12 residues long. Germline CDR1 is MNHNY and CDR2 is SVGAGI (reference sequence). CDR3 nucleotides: TGTGCCAGCAGTTCCGACTCCACTGAAGCTTTCTTT. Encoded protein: CASSSDSTEAFF.

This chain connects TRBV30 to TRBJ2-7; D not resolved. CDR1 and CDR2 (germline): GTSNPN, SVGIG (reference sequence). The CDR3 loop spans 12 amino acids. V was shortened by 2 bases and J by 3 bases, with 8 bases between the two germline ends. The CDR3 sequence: CAWSSHIYEQYF. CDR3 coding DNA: TGTGCCTGGAGTTCACACATCTACGAGCAGTACTTC.